There are a few counts of the clone carrying this T cell receptor (beta chain). No antigen is known for it. V lost 2 bases and J 6 bases, leaving 13 bases between the germline ends. CDR3 length: 14 amino acids. The data are from a study of vaccination and CD4 T cells after COVID-19. Turning to the study itself: Convalescent participants consisted of six males and four females, two being Hispanic.

With the Oncomine TCR Beta short-read assay, DNA from cultured CD4+ T cells was sequenced. MiXCR, run by TCRdb on the PCR reads, gives a single entry per CDR3 protein. The sample lists 9,000 to 15,000 distinct CDR3 sequences, about a third occurring once. Treatment: roughly ten-day PBMC culture with coronavirus spike peptide pools or control peptides (ViraFEST assay). Alongside 7.5 to 10 IU/ml IL-2 and roughly 10 ug/ml peptide pools, PBMCs were cultured at 2 million to 2.5 million per well. At days 3 and 7, half the medium was exchanged for fresh IL-2 medium. The source material was CD4+ T cells from blood, cultured in vitro, sampled before SARS-CoV-2 vaccination. This receptor was identified in a human donor who received a COVID-19 vaccine. The V gene is TRBV12-3 or TRBV12-4, the J gene TRBJ1-1; D is unresolved. In DNA, the CDR3 is TGTGCCAGCAGTTTATCGGTCACAAGGGCTGAAGCTTTCTTT. Translated, it gives CASSLSVTRAEAFF.